This TCR beta chain was sequenced for a study of T cell changes during pregnancy in multiple sclerosis. Germline V gives CDR1 SQVTM, CDR2 ANQGSEA. This CDR3 has 10 residues. V was trimmed by 6 bases and J by 2 bases, leaving 4 bases between them. Using immunoSEQ multiplex PCR, the repertoire was profiled, and TCRdb retains in-frame clones only, with some absent. The data contain about 44,000 clones, 85% to 95% of them singletons. This sample comprised CD4+ T cells from peripheral blood mononuclear cells, obtained in the third trimester of pregnancy. This rearrangement joins TRBV29-1 to TRBJ1-1, with no clear D. This clonotype originated in a female donor with multiple sclerosis, enrolled in a pregnancy study. In nucleotides, the CDR3 is TGCAGCGTGCGAAACACTGAAGCTTTCTTT. Encoded protein: CSVRNTEAFF.